The rows below give T cell receptor beta chains drawn from one sample of a study of response to subunit inactivated influenza vaccine. TCRdb recomputed calls from the RT-PCR reads with MiXCR, one row per CDR3 protein. The data hold around 850,000 distinct CDR3 sequences, with around 18% observed a single time. The sequences come from PBMCs from blood, collected more than 4 days after vaccination. The origin of the receptors is a man aged 45 to 65 who received an inactivated influenza vaccine. Each CDR3 is given with its conserved first and last residue. Fields, in order: J gene, D gene, V gene, CDR3 protein. The D gene is left open where the match is weak.

>TRBJ2-3|-|TRBV11-2
CASSLSDQADTQYF
>TRBJ2-7|-|TRBV5-1
CASSLEIGGLYEQYF
>TRBJ1-1|-|TRBV18
CASSQGIGNEAFF
>TRBJ2-6|-|TRBV18
CASSPFRSGANVLTF
>TRBJ2-1|-|TRBV12-3/TRBV12-4
CASSRDTGYNEQFF
>TRBJ2-2|-|TRBV20-1
CSARPITANTGELFF
>TRBJ2-1|-|TRBV7-8
CASSPSSKQFF
>TRBJ1-4|TRBD1|TRBV5-1
CASSLRQGDEKLFF
>TRBJ2-2|-|TRBV4-2
CASSQGWVRSTGELFF
>TRBJ2-3|TRBD2|TRBV6-5
CASRISGSVADTQYF
>TRBJ2-3|-|TRBV10-1
CASSERTTDTQYF
>TRBJ2-1|-|TRBV28
CASSSAGGAFDNEQFF
>TRBJ2-3|-|TRBV20-1
CSARGRAGSLYTQYF
>TRBJ1-3|-|TRBV12-3/TRBV12-4
CASSLAKGSGNTIYF
>TRBJ1-2|-|TRBV7-9
CASQRGADGYTF
>TRBJ2-3|TRBD2|TRBV6-5
CASSSLAGQSTDTQYF
>TRBJ2-2|-|TRBV4-2
CASSRRTASTGELFF
>TRBJ2-2|-|TRBV12-3/TRBV12-4
CASSVGGELFF
>TRBJ1-2|-|TRBV6-2/TRBV6-3
CASRDGGHYGYTF
>TRBJ2-7|-|TRBV20-1
CSARDQVMVRGTYEQYF
>TRBJ1-1|TRBD1|TRBV20-1
CSAKTGTEAFF
>TRBJ2-6|-|TRBV4-3
CASSREPRDIEFSGANVLTF
>TRBJ2-7|TRBD1|TRBV4-3
CASSRTPGQTWEQYF
>TRBJ2-3|-|TRBV5-1
CASSLAMVGSDTQYF
>TRBJ1-4|TRBD1|TRBV12-3/TRBV12-4
CASRDRGRVEKLFF
>TRBJ1-6|TRBD1|TRBV6-5
CASSYSGAGGNSPLHF
>TRBJ2-3|-|TRBV9
CASSVATGATDTQYF
>TRBJ1-5|-|TRBV5-4
CASSLGPFSQPQHF
>TRBJ2-3|TRBD2|TRBV11-2
CASSHKGGRGLAGVTDTQYF
>TRBJ2-1|TRBD2|TRBV9
CASSDSGGAHNEQFF
>TRBJ1-2|-|TRBV20-1
CSARFGRFRF
>TRBJ2-5|-|TRBV12-3/TRBV12-4
CASGGPLQETQYF
>TRBJ1-3|-|TRBV7-8
CASSFGRAAGNTIYF
>TRBJ2-3|-|TRBV9
CASSVESGSGADTQYF
>TRBJ2-7|-|TRBV12-3/TRBV12-4
CASSLGGGFYEQYF
>TRBJ2-7|TRBD1|TRBV6-5
CASSYMDRSSEQYF
>TRBJ2-5|TRBD1|TRBV6-2/TRBV6-3
CASSYPRQGKTQYF
>TRBJ1-5|-|TRBV27
CASTARAEGQPQHF
>TRBJ2-5|-|TRBV20-1
CSARDRALYQETQYF
>TRBJ1-5|-|TRBV12-3/TRBV12-4
CASSLTSSNQPQHF
>TRBJ2-3|TRBD1|TRBV10-3
CACRGQGITDTQYF
>TRBJ1-4|TRBD1|TRBV6-1
CASSRDRGGEKLFF
>TRBJ2-5|-|TRBV12-3/TRBV12-4
CASRPNRGTGRETQYF
>TRBJ2-1|TRBD1|TRBV20-1
CSASPTGTGKNEQFF
>TRBJ1-1|TRBD1|TRBV5-1
CASSLGDRDTEAFF
>TRBJ2-5|TRBD1|TRBV4-3
CASSRYRGIQETQYF
>TRBJ1-1|TRBD1|TRBV4-1
CASSQVVAGGLNTEAFF
>TRBJ2-1|-|TRBV6-5
CASSYFGREQFF
>TRBJ2-3|TRBD2|TRBV5-1
CASSLDLAGATDTQYF
>TRBJ2-7|TRBD2|TRBV20-1
CSATSPGLGAYEQYF
>TRBJ2-5|-|TRBV7-2
CASSLGTIEETQYF